This T cell receptor beta chain comes out of a study of blood T cell repertoires in COVID-19. On the study more broadly: The United States, Italy and Spain provided the acute and convalescent COVID-19 samples. Nucleic acid was either cDNA or gDNA, and it came from T cells, B-cell-depleted T cells, or PBMCs.

Original analysis: Quantification of nucleated cells was approximated via reference gene primer amplification. The repertoire was sequenced with immunoSEQ multiplex PCR; TCRdb's copy has only in-frame clones and lacks some. That table supplies the V and J calls and clone size; D and trimming were determined from the DNA. The sample holds about 280,000 clones, 75% to 90% seen once. This sequence was found in a man aged 50 or older with acute or convalescent COVID-19. The sequencing input was peripheral blood.

CDR3 in amino acids: CASSLVFGGRGADTQYF. CDR3 DNA sequence: TGTGCCAGCAGCTTAGTCTTTGGGGGCCGCGGCGCAGATACGCAGTATTTT. The rearrangement uses TRBV11-2 and TRBJ2-3; weak D call: TRBD1 (6 bases). CDR1 and CDR2 from the germline V gene are SGHAT and FQNNGV. V gave up 1 base and J gave up 4 bases, with 18 bases separating them. This CDR3 region has 17 residues.